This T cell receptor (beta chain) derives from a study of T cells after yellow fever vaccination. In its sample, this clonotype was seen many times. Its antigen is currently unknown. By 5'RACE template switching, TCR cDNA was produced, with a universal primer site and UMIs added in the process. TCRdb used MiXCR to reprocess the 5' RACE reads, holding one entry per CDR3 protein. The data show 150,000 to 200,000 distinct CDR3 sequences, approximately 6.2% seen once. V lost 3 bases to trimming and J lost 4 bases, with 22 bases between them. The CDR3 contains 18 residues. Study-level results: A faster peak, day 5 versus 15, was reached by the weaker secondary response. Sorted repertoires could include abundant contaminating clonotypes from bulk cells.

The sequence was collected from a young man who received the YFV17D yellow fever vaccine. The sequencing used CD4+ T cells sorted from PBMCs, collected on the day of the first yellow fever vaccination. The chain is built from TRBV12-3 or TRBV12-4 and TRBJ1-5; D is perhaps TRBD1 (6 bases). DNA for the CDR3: TGTGCCAGCAGTTTGGGAGAGGGGGACCGAGGGGTTAATCAGCCCCAGCATTTT. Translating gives CASSLGEGDRGVNQPQHF.